The clone carrying this T cell receptor beta chain was counted only a few times. This entry is derived from a study of blood T cells in healthy people across ages. It was with a sample-barcoded 5' primer and a J-beta primer mix that a second PCR of about 7 to 12 cycles was run. TCRdb independently ran MiXCR on the 5' RACE reads; one entry per CDR3 protein. This table has roughly 1 million distinct CDR3 sequences, approximately 25% appearing once. Trimming removed 3 bases from V and 11 bases from J; junction bases left unmatched: 8. In germline, CDR1 is SGHRS, CDR2 YFSETQ. The CDR3 contains 12 residues. The same data also went into a second study, on T cells of mothers and their children.

The J gene is TRBJ2-7, the V gene TRBV5-1; 7 bases align to TRBD1. The clonotype comes from a girl under 10 years old in good health. Source material: blood. The CDR3 region has the DNA TGCGCCAGCAGCTATGACTCCGGGACAGAGTACTTC. Encoded protein: CASSYDSGTEYF.